Described below is a single T cell receptor beta chain sequence and its context. What it recognizes is unknown. The data were taken from a study of T cell repertoires in cytomegalovirus infection. Study background: Indicated by public TCR beta signatures were CMV infection and matching HLA type.

In TCRdb, the reads were re-called with MiXCR into one record per CDR3 protein. The sample consists of 740,000 or so distinct CDR3 sequences, roughly a third of them appearing once. General observations from the study: Based on cumulative public TCR beta family frequency, carriers of CMV plus the relevant HLA were identified. Dominating the ex vivo response were TCR beta clonotypes that were CMV-specific and HLA-C-restricted.

The V end lost 0 bases, the J end lost 7 bases, and 13 bases lay between the germline ends. The germline CDR1 and CDR2 sequences are MNHEY and SVGAGI. The CDR3 has 15 residues. This chain joins TRBV6-5 and TRBJ1-5; D not resolved. The clonotype comes from a human donor in good health (CMV status not recorded). Some clones in this sample may be carry-over from other donors' samples. The sequenced material came from PBMCs. The CDR3 loop is CASSYSAGTGQPQHF. CDR3 sequence (DNA): TGTGCCAGCAGTTACTCGGCGGGCACGGGGCAGCCCCAGCATTTT.